Below are 30 T cell receptor beta chains sequenced from a single sample in a study of blood T cell repertoires in COVID-19. Here immunoSEQ multiplex PCR was the method, and the copy in TCRdb shows in-frame clones only, minus some. The sample carries under 250,000 clones, more than 70% recorded once. The source material was peripheral blood. The source of these receptors is a man older than 75 with acute or convalescent COVID-19.

The chain recombines TRBV7-2 with TRBJ1-5, with D unresolved. The germline V gene has CDR1 SGHTA and CDR2 FQGNSA. The CDR3 is made up of 15 amino acids. Trimming pared 5 bases from V and 4 bases from J, leaving 15 bases between. CDR3 nucleotides: TGTGCCAGCAGCCCCGGCAGGCTCCAAAATCAGCCCCAGCATTTT. It encodes CASSPGRLQNQPQHF.

This chain uses TRBV27 with TRBJ2-1; 11 bases agree with TRBD2. V shed 5 bases, J shed 8 bases, and the junction held 11 bases outside the gene matches. This CDR3 spans 16 amino acids. Germline loops: CDR1 MNHEY, CDR2 SMNVEV (reference sequence). In DNA, the CDR3 is TGTGCCAGCAGTCCCGGGACTAGCGGAAGTCGGGATGAGCAGTTCTTC. It codes for CASSPGTSGSRDEQFF.

V usage is TRBV28 and J usage is TRBJ1-1; D might be TRBD1 (6 bases). The CDR3 totals 16 residues. Germline V gene data show CDR1 as MDHEN and CDR2 as SYDVKM. V dropped 7 bases and J dropped 5 bases, with 23 bases sitting between them. The CDR3 loop reads CASTFATGGRGTEAFF. CDR3 DNA sequence: TGTGCCAGCACCTTTGCCACCGGAGGAAGGGGGACTGAAGCTTTCTTT.

This clone showed up just once. The V and J genes are TRBV24-1 and TRBJ2-3; tentative D call: TRBD2 (6 bases). V lost 3 bases to trimming and J lost 6 bases, with 18 bases between them. Per the germline V gene, CDR1 is KGHDR and CDR2 is SFDVKD. The CDR3 runs to 16 residues. CDR3 sequence reads: CATSDKSSEGRDTQYF. CDR3 sequence (DNA): TGTGCCACCAGTGATAAATCTAGCGAGGGACGGGATACGCAGTATTTT.

The genes are TRBV7-9 and TRBJ1-1; tentatively, D is TRBD1 (5 bases). Germline CDR1 is SEHNR and CDR2 is FQNEAQ (reference sequence). Trimming shortened V by 3 bases and J by 7 bases, and 9 bases separated the two germline ends. This CDR3 comprises 12 residues. CDR3 coding DNA: TGTGCCAGCAGCTTGTCGGGGGATGAAGCTTTCTTT. This sequence encodes CASSLSGDEAFF.

This clone was observed once. The V call is TRBV15, the J call TRBJ1-2; TRBD1 is a possible D gene (5 bases). Germline assignment: CDR1 LNHNV and CDR2 YYDKDF (reference sequence). The V end was cut by 0 bases, the J end by 6 bases, with 17 bases between. The CDR3 runs to 16 residues. This CDR3 is CATSREASQGGDGYTF. The CDR3 nucleotides are TGTGCCACCAGCAGAGAGGCCTCGCAGGGAGGGGATGGCTACACCTTC. Full variable domain (outside the CDR3, taken from reference TRBV15 and TRBJ1-2): DAMVIQNPRYQVTQFGKPVTLSCSQTLNHNVMYWYQQKSSQAPKLLFHYYDKDFNNEADTPDNFQSRRPNTSFCFLDIRSPGLGDTAMYLCATSREASQGGDGYTFGSGTRLTVV.

V is TRBV4-3 and J is TRBJ2-3; TRBD2 aligns across 11 bases. The germline V gene has CDR1 LGHNA and CDR2 YSLEER. With V trimmed by 0 bases and J by 5 bases, 4 bases remained unmatched. CDR3 length: 16 amino acids. The CDR3 sequence is CASSQDVAGGRDTQYF. The CDR3 DNA is TGCGCCAGCAGCCAAGATGTAGCGGGGGGGAGAGATACGCAGTATTTT.

V gene TRBV4-2 combines with J gene TRBJ2-7; 7 bases agree with TRBD1. Trimming at V came to 3 bases and at J to 2 bases, leaving 19 bases not matched to a gene. CDR3 length: 19 residues. Germline CDR1 and CDR2: LGHNA and YNFKEQ. CDR3 in DNA: TGTGCCAGCAGCCACCCACGAAAGGGTTCGACAGGGACGCCCTACGAGCAGTACTTC. It translates to CASSHPRKGSTGTPYEQYF.

The chain employs TRBV28 and TRBJ1-4, with a weak D call TRBD1 (6 bases). Germline CDR1 reads MDHEN; CDR2 reads SYDVKM. CDR3 length: 15 residues. Trimming pared 6 bases from V and 0 bases from J, leaving 11 bases between. DNA of the CDR3: TGTGCCAGCAGGGGGGCAAAGACAACTAATGAAAAACTGTTTTTT. Amino acids: CASRGAKTTNEKLFF.

This clone is a singleton in its sample. The chain carries TRBV6-1 and TRBJ2-7, with D perhaps matching TRBD1 (5 bases). The V gene's germline CDR1 is MNHNS and CDR2 SASEGT. V gave up 1 base and J gave up 9 bases, with 19 bases separating them. The CDR3 runs 15 residues. The CDR3 protein is CASSEVRPDTSRQYF. CDR3 DNA: TGTGCCAGCAGTGAAGTCCGCCCGGACACATCTCGGCAGTACTTC.

V gene TRBV5-1 combines with J gene TRBJ1-2; no firm D call. V was clipped by 4 bases and J by 5 bases, with 9 bases between them. Germline assignment: CDR1 SGHRS and CDR2 YFSETQ. The CDR3 contains 12 residues. CDR3 residues: CASSPGEYGYTF. The CDR3 DNA follows: TGCGCCAGCAGCCCCGGGGAGTATGGCTACACCTTC.

This chain links TRBV9 with TRBJ2-2; 7 bases line up with TRBD2. This CDR3 is 16 amino acids long. Germline CDR1 SGDLS, CDR2 YYNGEE. V dropped 0 bases and J dropped 1; count of bases not matched to a gene: 3. The CDR3 DNA reads TGTGCCAGCAGCGTAGCTTGGGGGGGGAACACCGGGGAGCTGTTTTTT. Its protein is CASSVAWGGNTGELFF.

This chain links TRBV2 with TRBJ2-1; 7 bases line up with TRBD2. V shed 2 bases, J shed 4 bases, and the junction held 5 bases outside the gene matches. The CDR3 sequence is 15 residues long. Germline V gene sequence: CDR1 SNHLY, CDR2 FYNNEI. CDR3 DNA: TGTGCCAGCAGTGAATTGACTAGCCCTTACAATGAGCAGTTCTTC. It is translated as CASSELTSPYNEQFF.

The V and J genes are TRBV21-1 and TRBJ1-5; the table gives TRBD1 as D, unverified against the DNA. TRBV21-1 is given as a pseudogene. The CDR3 contains 15 residues. Here the CDR3 reads CASSKDAGSRQPQHF. CDR3 nucleotide sequence: TGTGCCAGCAGCAAAGATGCAGGGTCCAGACAGCCCCAGCATTTT.

The chain couples TRBV28 to TRBJ1-4; 10 bases align to TRBD1. Germline V gene sequence: CDR1 MDHEN, CDR2 SYDVKM. This CDR3 contains 15 residues. The V segment lost 6 bases and the J segment 10 bases; nucleotides outside the gene matches: 11. This CDR3 reads CASSTGTGVVGKLFF. The DNA of the CDR3 is TGTGCCAGCAGCACCGGGACAGGGGTTGTAGGAAAACTGTTTTTT.

This clone has just a few counts. V gene TRBV3-1 (or the pseudogene TRBV3-2) combines with J gene TRBJ2-7; TRBD1 agrees at 8 bases. The CDR3 is 14 amino acids. V lost 4 bases to trimming and J lost 2 bases; unmatched junction nucleotides: 4. CDR1 is LGHDT and CDR2 is YNNKEL in the germline V gene (reference sequence). The CDR3 spells CASSLGTGAYEQYF. As DNA, the CDR3 is TGTGCCAGCAGCCTCGGGACAGGTGCCTACGAGCAGTACTTC.

The chain couples TRBV10-3 to TRBJ1-1, with 8 bases aligning to TRBD1. Trimming at V came to 11 bases and at J to 7 bases, leaving 12 bases not matched to a gene. Germline V gene data show CDR1 as ENHRY and CDR2 as SYGVKD. The CDR3 is 13 residues long. The CDR3 region has the DNA TGTGCCGCTGCGACAGGGGCCGACCTTGAAGCTTTCTTT. Its protein product is CAAATGADLEAFF.

V gene TRBV19 combines with J gene TRBJ2-1; 7 bases fit TRBD2. This CDR3 spans 16 amino acids. Germline lookup yields CDR1 LNHDA and CDR2 SQIVND (reference sequence). V was pared by 1 base and J by 3 bases, with 6 bases of the junction left unmatched. The CDR3 loop reads CASSIGGGVVYNEQFF. In nucleotides, the CDR3 is TGTGCCAGTAGTATAGGGGGAGGGGTAGTCTACAATGAGCAGTTCTTC.

The V call is TRBV2, the J call TRBJ2-3; the match to TRBD2 covers 12 bases. This CDR3 has 17 amino acids. V shed 3 bases, J shed 8 bases, and the junction held 12 bases outside the gene matches. Germline V gene sequence: CDR1 SNHLY, CDR2 FYNNEI. This chain's CDR3 is CASSERPSGRAPGTQYF. The CDR3 DNA is TGTGCCAGCAGTGAGAGGCCTAGCGGGAGGGCCCCTGGTACGCAGTATTTT.

The genes are TRBV19 and TRBJ2-2, with 7 bases fitting TRBD1. CDR1 is LNHDA and CDR2 is SQIVND in the germline V gene (reference sequence). The CDR3 sequence is 15 residues long. V lost 7 bases, J lost 5 bases, and 10 bases stayed unmatched. CDR3 coding DNA: TGTGCCAGTACCACTGACAGGGTTCGGACCGGGGAGCTGTTTTTT. Its translation is CASTTDRVRTGELFF.

The rearrangement uses TRBV19 and TRBJ1-4; D is perhaps TRBD1 (5 bases). Germline loops: CDR1 LNHDA, CDR2 SQIVND (reference sequence). The length of the CDR3 is 15 residues. Trimming took 6 bases from V and 4 from J, leaving 15 bases between them. The CDR3 spells CASSLTGGYNEKLFF. The CDR3 coding sequence is TGTGCCAGTAGCCTTACCGGGGGATATAATGAAAAACTGTTTTTT.

This clone was observed once. J is TRBJ1-5 and V is TRBV7-9; TRBD1 agrees at 11 bases. V lost 1 base to trimming and J lost 4 bases; unmatched junction nucleotides: 0. The CDR3 covers 15 residues. Per the germline V gene, CDR1 is SEHNR and CDR2 is FQNEAQ (reference sequence). CDR3 DNA: TGTGCCAGCAGCTTAGGGGACAGGGGGAATCAGCCCCAGCATTTT. The encoded protein is CASSLGDRGNQPQHF.

The V gene is TRBV2, the J gene TRBJ2-3; 14 bases line up with TRBD2. This CDR3 is built from 18 residues. V was clipped by 3 bases and J by 1 base; unmatched bases: 6. Germline V gene data show CDR1 as SNHLY and CDR2 as FYNNEI. DNA of the CDR3: TGTGCCAGCAGTGATTGGACTAGCGGGAGGAAGGGCACAGATACGCAGTATTTT. This sequence encodes CASSDWTSGRKGTDTQYF.

CDR3 DNA: TGTGCCAGCAGTGATGACAGGGTCGACACCGGGGAGCTGTTTTTT. This translates into CASSDDRVDTGELFF. This chain links TRBV2 with TRBJ2-2, with TRBD1 matching over 7 bases. The V and J ends lost 3 bases and 3 bases, in that order; junction bases with no gene match: 4. The CDR3 sequence is 15 residues long. Per germline, CDR1 SNHLY and CDR2 FYNNEI.

The rearrangement uses TRBV3-1 (or the pseudogene TRBV3-2) and TRBJ2-1, with D perhaps matching TRBD2 (5 bases). This CDR3 is 15 amino acids long. Germline V lookup: CDR1 LGHDT, CDR2 YNNKEL (reference sequence). V was trimmed by 0 bases and J by 7 bases, leaving 13 bases between them. The DNA for the CDR3 is TGTGCCAGCAGCCAAGATCGGGGTAGCTGGAATGAGCAGTTCTTC. Encoded protein: CASSQDRGSWNEQFF.

The chain joins TRBV6-5 to TRBJ1-1, with a possible D match to TRBD1 (6 bases). V was pared by 9 bases and J by 0 bases, with 11 bases between. The germline CDR1 and CDR2 sequences are MNHEY and SVGAGI. There are 13 residues in the CDR3. CDR3 sequence (DNA): TGTGCCAGTGAGGGACACTTGAACACTGAAGCTTTCTTT. This sequence encodes CASEGHLNTEAFF.

V gene TRBV6-4 combines with J gene TRBJ1-6; maybe TRBD1 (6 bases). V shed 0 bases and J shed 0 bases, with 12 bases lying between them. The CDR3 is made up of 18 amino acids. Germline loops: CDR1 MRHNA, CDR2 SNTAGT. The CDR3 loop reads CASSDSPQDSSYNSPLHF. The CDR3 bases are TGTGCCAGCAGTGACTCCCCACAGGACAGCTCCTATAATTCACCCCTCCACTTT.

About this clone: Other DNA sequences from this sample encode an identical CDR3 as well. The rearrangement uses TRBV7-2 and TRBJ2-2; no definite D call. In germline, CDR1 is SGHTA, CDR2 FQGNSA. The V end lost 4 bases, the J end lost 3 bases, and 3 bases lay between the germline ends. The CDR3 covers 12 residues. The chain's CDR3 is CASSSYTGELFF. The CDR3, as DNA: TGTGCCAGCAGCTCGTACACCGGGGAGCTGTTTTTT.

The chain uses TRBV19 and TRBJ2-5; tentatively, D is TRBD1 (6 bases). Germline V gene sequence: CDR1 LNHDA, CDR2 SQIVND (reference sequence). This CDR3 is built from 15 residues. The V end lost 3 bases, the J end lost 7 bases, and 18 bases lay between the germline ends. The DNA of the CDR3 is TGTGCCAGTAGTATCCGACAGGCCCCTACGGGGACCCAGTACTTC. Its protein product is CASSIRQAPTGTQYF.

The gene calls are TRBV19 and TRBJ1-2; 9 nucleotides agree with TRBD1. The CDR3 is made up of 13 amino acids. Trimming took 8 bases from V and 3 from J; bases not matched to a gene: 4. In germline, CDR1 is LNHDA, CDR2 SQIVND (reference sequence). Here the CDR3 DNA reads TGTGCCAGTGGCCGGGACAGGGACTATGGCTACACCTTC. Amino acids: CASGRDRDYGYTF.